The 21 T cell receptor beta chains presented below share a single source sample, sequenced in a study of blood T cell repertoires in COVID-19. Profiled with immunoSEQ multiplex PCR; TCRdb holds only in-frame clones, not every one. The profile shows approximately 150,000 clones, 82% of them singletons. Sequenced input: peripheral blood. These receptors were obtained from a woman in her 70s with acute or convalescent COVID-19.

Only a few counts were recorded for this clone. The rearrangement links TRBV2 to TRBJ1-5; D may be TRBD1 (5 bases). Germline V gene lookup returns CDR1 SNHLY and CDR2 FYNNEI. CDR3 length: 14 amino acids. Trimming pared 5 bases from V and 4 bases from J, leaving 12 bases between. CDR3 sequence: CASSYRPRNQPQHF. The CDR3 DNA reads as TGTGCCAGCAGTTACAGGCCCCGGAATCAGCCCCAGCATTTT.

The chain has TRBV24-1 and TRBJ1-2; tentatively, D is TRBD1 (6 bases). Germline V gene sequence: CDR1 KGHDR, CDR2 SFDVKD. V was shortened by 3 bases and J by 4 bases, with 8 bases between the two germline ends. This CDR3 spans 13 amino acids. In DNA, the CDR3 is TGTGCCACCAGTGATCAGGGGTTCTATGGCTACACCTTC. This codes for CATSDQGFYGYTF.

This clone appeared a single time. As DNA, the CDR3 is TGTGCCAGCAGCCTACAGGGGGCTAGTGGAAACACCATATATTTT. Protein product: CASSLQGASGNTIYF. The chain employs TRBV3-1 (or the pseudogene TRBV3-2) and TRBJ1-3; 9 bases are a match to TRBD1. Germline CDR1 LGHDT, CDR2 YNNKEL (reference sequence). After removal of 4 bases from V and 3 bases from J, the junction contained 4 bases not matched to a gene. This CDR3 is built from 15 residues.

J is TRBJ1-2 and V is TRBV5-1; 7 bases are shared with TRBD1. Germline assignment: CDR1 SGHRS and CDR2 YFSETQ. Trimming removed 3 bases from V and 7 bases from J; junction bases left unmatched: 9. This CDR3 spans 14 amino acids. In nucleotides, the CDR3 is TGCGCCAGCAGCTCCTCCGGGACAGCCGGTGGCTACACCTTC. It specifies CASSSSGTAGGYTF.

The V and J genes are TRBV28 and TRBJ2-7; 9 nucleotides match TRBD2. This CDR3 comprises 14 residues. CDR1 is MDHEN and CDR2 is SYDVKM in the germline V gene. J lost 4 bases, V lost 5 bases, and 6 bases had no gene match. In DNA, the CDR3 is TGTGCCAGCAGTCGGGCGGGAGGGGGGTACGAGCAGTACTTC. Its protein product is CASSRAGGGYEQYF. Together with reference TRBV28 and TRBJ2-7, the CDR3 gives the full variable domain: DVKVTQSSRYLVKRTGEKVFLECVQDMDHENMFWYRQDPGLGLRLIYFSYDVKMKEKGDIPEGYSVSREKKERFSLILESASTNQTSMYLCASSRAGGGYEQYFGPGTRLTVT.

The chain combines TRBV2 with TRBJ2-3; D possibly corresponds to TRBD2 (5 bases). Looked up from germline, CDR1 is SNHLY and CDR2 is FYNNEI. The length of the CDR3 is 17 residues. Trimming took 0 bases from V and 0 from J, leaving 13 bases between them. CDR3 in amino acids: CASSEATVAWSTDTQYF. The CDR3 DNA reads TGTGCCAGCAGTGAAGCGACTGTAGCGTGGAGCACAGATACGCAGTATTTT.

In DNA form, the CDR3 reads TGTGCCAGCAGCGCCAGGACAGGGCTTAACTATGGCTACACCTTC. This translates into CASSARTGLNYGYTF. The V call is TRBV9, the J call TRBJ1-2; 8 positions agree with TRBD1. Trimming at V came to 3 bases and at J to 1 base, leaving 5 bases not matched to a gene. The CDR3 runs 15 residues. CDR1 SGDLS and CDR2 YYNGEE come from the germline V gene.

For the CDR3, the DNA is TGCGCCAGCAGCCAAGATAGCCAGGGCCAACGGGGCTACACCTTC. This translates into CASSQDSQGQRGYTF. The genes are TRBV4-3 and TRBJ1-2; possible D gene TRBD1, 5 bases. V lost 0 bases and J 8 bases, leaving 16 bases between the germline ends. The CDR3 is made up of 15 amino acids. Germline V gene sequence: CDR1 LGHNA, CDR2 YSLEER.

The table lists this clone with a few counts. The CDR3: CASSPKQGSYNEQFF. CDR3 DNA sequence: TGTGCCAGCAGCCCCAAACAGGGATCCTACAATGAGCAGTTCTTC. V and J are TRBV7-2 and TRBJ2-1, with a weak D call TRBD1 (6 bases). V shed 5 bases and J shed 1 base, with 12 bases lying between them. This CDR3 comprises 15 residues. Germline CDR1 reads SGHTA; CDR2 reads FQGNSA. Full variable domain (missing parts from reference TRBV7-2 and TRBJ2-1): GAGVSQSPSNKVTEKGKDVELRCDPISGHTALYWYRQSLGQGLEFLIYFQGNSAPDKSGLPSDRFSAERTGGSVSTLTIQRTQQEDSAVYLCASSPKQGSYNEQFFGPGTRLTVL.

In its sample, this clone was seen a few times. The CDR3 nucleotides are TGTGCCAGCAGCTCCGGGACAGGGGGTTACAATGAGCAGTTCTTC. Translating gives CASSSGTGGYNEQFF. The chain is built from TRBV5-4 and TRBJ2-1; 11 positions match TRBD1. From germline, CDR1 is SGHNT and CDR2 YYREEE (reference sequence). V shed 3 bases and J 4 bases; nucleotides not matched to a gene: 3. This CDR3 is built from 15 residues.

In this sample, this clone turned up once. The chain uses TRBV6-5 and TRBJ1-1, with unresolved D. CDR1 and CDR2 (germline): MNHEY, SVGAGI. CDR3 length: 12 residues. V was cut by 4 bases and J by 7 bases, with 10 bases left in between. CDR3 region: CASSSSSLEAFF. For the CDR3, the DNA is TGTGCCAGCAGTTCCTCGAGCCTTGAAGCTTTCTTT.

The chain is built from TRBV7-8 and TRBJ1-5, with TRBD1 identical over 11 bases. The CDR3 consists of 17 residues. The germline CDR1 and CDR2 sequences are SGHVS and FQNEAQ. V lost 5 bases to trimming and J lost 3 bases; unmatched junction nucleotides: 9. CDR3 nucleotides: TGTGCCAGCAGCCCCGGGGACAGGGGGAGCCTCAATCAGCCCCAGCATTTT. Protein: CASSPGDRGSLNQPQHF.

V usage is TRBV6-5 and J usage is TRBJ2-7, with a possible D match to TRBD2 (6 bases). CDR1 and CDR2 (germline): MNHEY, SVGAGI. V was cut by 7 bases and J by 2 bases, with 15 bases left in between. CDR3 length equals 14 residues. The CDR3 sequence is CASISGAPTYEQYF. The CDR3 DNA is TGTGCCAGCATCTCGGGAGCCCCAACCTACGAGCAGTACTTC.

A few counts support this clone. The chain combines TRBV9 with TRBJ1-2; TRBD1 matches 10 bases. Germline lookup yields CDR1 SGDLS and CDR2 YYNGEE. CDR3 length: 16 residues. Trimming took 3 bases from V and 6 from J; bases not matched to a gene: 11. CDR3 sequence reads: CASSAPGQGLGNGYTF. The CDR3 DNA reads TGTGCCAGCAGCGCGCCGGGACAGGGGCTAGGTAATGGCTACACCTTC.

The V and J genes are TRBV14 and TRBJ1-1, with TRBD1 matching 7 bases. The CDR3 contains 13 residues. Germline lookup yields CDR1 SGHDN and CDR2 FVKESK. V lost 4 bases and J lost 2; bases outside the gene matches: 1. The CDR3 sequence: CASSRQGNTEAFF. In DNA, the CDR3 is TGTGCCAGCAGCCGACAGGGAAACACTGAAGCTTTCTTT. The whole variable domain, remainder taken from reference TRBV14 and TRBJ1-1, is EAGVTQFPSHSVIEKGQTVTLRCDPISGHDNLYWYRRVMGKEIKFLLHFVKESKQDESGMPNNRFLAERTGGTYSTLKVQPAELEDSGVYFCASSRQGNTEAFFGQGTRLTVV.

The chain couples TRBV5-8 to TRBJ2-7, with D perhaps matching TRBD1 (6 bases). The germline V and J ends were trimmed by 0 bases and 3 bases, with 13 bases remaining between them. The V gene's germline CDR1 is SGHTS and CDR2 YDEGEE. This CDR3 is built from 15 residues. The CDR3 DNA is TGTGCCAGCAGCTTGGCCGGGGACACCGGCTACGAGCAGTACTTC. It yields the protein CASSLAGDTGYEQYF.

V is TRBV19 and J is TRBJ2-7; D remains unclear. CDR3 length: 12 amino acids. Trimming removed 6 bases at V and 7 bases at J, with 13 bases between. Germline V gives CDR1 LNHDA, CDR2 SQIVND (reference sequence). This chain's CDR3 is CASSSFGGEQYF. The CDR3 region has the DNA TGTGCCAGTAGCTCATTTGGCGGTGAGCAGTACTTC.

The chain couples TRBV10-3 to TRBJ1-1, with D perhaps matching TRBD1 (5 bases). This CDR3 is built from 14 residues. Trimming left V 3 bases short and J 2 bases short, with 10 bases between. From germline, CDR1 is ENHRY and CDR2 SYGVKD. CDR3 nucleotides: TGTGCCATCAGTGACGGGACTGCCAACACTGAAGCTTTCTTT. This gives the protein CAISDGTANTEAFF.

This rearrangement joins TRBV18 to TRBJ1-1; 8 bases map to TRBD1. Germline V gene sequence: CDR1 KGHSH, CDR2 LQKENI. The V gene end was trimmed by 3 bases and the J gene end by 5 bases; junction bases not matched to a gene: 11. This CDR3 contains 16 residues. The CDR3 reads CASSPQGQGEGTEAFF. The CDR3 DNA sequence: TGTGCCAGCTCACCTCAAGGACAGGGTGAGGGAACTGAAGCTTTCTTT.

The CDR3 nucleotides are TGTGCCAGCAGCGAAACAGGGGCTAGCGCCAATGAGCAGTTCTTC. This codes for CASSETGASANEQFF. The chain uses TRBV9 and TRBJ2-1; tentatively, D is TRBD1 (7 bases). CDR1 and CDR2 (germline): SGDLS, YYNGEE. V lost 3 bases and J 6 bases, leaving 16 bases between the germline ends. The length of the CDR3 is 15 residues.

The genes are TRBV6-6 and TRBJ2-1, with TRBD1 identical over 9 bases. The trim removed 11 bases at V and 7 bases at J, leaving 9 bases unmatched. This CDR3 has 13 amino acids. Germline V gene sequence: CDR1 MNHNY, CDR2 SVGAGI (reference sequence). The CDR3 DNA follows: TGTGCCGCCCGGGACAGGGTGTTGAATGAGCAGTTCTTC. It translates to CAARDRVLNEQFF.